This entry is about one T cell receptor (beta chain). The antigen is unknown. The source of the sample is a study of T cell responses to AZD1222 COVID-19 vaccine. General study points: Nearly half of spike-specific TCRs reportedly go after variant regions that carry no mutations. Repertoires were obtained only post-peak T cell response.

Sequencing was performed with immunoSEQ multiplex PCR; in TCRdb, only in-frame clones are kept and a portion is missing. This sample carries 100,000 to 150,000 clones, around 83% of them seen once, and the ten largest clones take about a quarter. The source was peripheral blood, collected 28 days after the second AZD1222 dose. The source is an adult who received the AZD1222 COVID-19 vaccine.

DNA of the CDR3: TGCGCCAGCAGAGAGGGTGGGGGTCAGCCCCAGCATTTT. It yields the protein CASREGGGQPQHF. The rearrangement links TRBV10-2 to TRBJ1-5, with a tentative D call TRBD1 (5 bases). Germline values: CDR1 WSHSY, CDR2 SAAADI. The CDR3 extends over 13 amino acids. Trimming removed 6 bases at V and 6 bases at J, with 12 bases between.